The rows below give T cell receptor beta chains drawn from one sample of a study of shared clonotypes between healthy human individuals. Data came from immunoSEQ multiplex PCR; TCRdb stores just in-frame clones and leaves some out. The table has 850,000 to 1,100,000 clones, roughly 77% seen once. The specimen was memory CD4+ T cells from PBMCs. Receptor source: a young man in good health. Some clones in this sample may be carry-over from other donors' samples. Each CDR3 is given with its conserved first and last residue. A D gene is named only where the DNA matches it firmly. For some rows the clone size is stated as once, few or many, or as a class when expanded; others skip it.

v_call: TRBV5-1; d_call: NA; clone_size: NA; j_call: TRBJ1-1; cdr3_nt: TGCGCCAGCAGGCGGGGGGCGTCGGGCACTGAAGCTTTCTTT; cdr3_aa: CASRRGASGTEAFF
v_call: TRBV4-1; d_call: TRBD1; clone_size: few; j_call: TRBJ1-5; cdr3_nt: TGCGCCAGCAGCCCGGGACAGGGGTATCAGCCCCAGCATTTT; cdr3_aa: CASSPGQGYQPQHF
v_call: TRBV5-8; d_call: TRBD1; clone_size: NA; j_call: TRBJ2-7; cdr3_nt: TGTGCCAGCAGCTTGGCCGTGACAGGGATCTACGAGCAGTACTTC; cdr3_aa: CASSLAVTGIYEQYF
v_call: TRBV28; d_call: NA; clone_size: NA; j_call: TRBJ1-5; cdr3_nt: TGTGCCAGCAGCTTGCCCTCAATCAATCAGCCCCAGCATTTT; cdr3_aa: CASSLPSINQPQHF
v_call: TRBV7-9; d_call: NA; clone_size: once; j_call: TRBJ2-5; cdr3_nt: TGTGCCAGCAGCCGAAGTACAGGGAACCTAGAGACCCAGTACTTC; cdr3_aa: CASSRSTGNLETQYF
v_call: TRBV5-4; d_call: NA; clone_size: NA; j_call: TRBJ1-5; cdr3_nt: TGTGCCAGCAGCTTGAAGGGGGATAGCAATCAGCCCCAGCATTTT; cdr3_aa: CASSLKGDSNQPQHF
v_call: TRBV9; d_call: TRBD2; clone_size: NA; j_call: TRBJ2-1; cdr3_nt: TGTGCCAGCAGCGGATCCGGGACTAGCGGACCTCCCGGGAATGAGCAGTTCTTC; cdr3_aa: CASSGSGTSGPPGNEQFF
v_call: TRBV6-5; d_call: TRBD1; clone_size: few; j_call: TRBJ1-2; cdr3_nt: TGTGCCAGCTGGGGACAGTCAGCCTATGGCTACACCTTC; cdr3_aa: CASWGQSAYGYTF
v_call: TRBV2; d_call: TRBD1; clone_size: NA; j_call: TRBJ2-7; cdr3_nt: TGTGCCAGCGGCGGCAGGGGGCTTTCCTACGAGCAGTACTTC; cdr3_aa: CASGGRGLSYEQYF
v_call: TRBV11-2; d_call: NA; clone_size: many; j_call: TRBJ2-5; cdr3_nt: TGTGCCAGCAGCTCCTCCGGTGCACCCCAAGAGACCCAGTACTTC; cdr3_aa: CASSSSGAPQETQYF
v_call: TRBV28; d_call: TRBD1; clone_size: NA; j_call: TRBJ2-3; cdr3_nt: TGTGCCAGCAGACCCGGACAGGGCACGCAGTATTTT; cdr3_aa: CASRPGQGTQYF
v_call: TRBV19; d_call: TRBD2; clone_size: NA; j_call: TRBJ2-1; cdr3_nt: TGTGCCAGTAGTATGGGCGGGAGGGTCGTCGATGAGCAGTTCTTC; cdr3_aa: CASSMGGRVVDEQFF
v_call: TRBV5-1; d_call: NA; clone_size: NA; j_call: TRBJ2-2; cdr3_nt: TGCGCCAGCAGCAGATTCCAGGGGAACACCGGGGAGCTGTTTTTT; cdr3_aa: CASSRFQGNTGELFF
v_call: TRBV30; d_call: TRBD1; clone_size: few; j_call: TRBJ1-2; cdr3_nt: TGTGCCTGGAGTAGGGGGGACAGCTATGGCTACACCTTC; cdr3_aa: CAWSRGDSYGYTF
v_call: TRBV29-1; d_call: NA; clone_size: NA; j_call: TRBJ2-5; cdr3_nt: TGCAGCGTCAGACACAACCAAGAGACCCAGTACTTC; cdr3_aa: CSVRHNQETQYF
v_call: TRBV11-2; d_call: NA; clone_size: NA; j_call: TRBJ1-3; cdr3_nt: TGTGCCAGCAGCCCCGGTAGGGGGAGGTGGAACACCATATATTTT; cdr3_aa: CASSPGRGRWNTIYF
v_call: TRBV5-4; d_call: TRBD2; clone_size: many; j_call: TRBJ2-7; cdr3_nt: TGTGCCAGCAGCTTGCGTACTAGCGGGGAAGGGGAGCAGTACTTC; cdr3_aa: CASSLRTSGEGEQYF
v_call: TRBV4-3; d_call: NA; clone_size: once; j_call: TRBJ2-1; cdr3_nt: TGCGCCAGCAGCGTCGGGAACAATGAGCAGTTCTTC; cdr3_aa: CASSVGNNEQFF
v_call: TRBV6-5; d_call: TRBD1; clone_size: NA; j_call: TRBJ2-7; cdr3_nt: TGTGCCAGCAGCTCCTATACAGGGGCCTACGAGCAGTACTTC; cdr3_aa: CASSSYTGAYEQYF
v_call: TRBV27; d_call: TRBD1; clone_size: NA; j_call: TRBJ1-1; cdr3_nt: TGTGCCAGCAGTTTGCAGGGGGGCACTGAAGCTTTCTTT; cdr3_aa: CASSLQGGTEAFF
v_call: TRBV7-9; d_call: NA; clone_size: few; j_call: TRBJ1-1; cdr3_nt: TGTGCCAGTCTGAGGGCCGAGGGCACTGAAGCTTTCTTT; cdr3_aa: CASLRAEGTEAFF
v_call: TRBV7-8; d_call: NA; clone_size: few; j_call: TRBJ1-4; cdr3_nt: TGTGCCAGCAGCGCAAGGGGCAGAACTAATGAAAAACTGTTTTTT; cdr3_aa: CASSARGRTNEKLFF
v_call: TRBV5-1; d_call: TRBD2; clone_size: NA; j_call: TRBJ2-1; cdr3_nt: TGCGCCAGCACCCTTAGCGGGAGGGGTGAGAAGTTCTTC; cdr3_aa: CASTLSGRGEKFF
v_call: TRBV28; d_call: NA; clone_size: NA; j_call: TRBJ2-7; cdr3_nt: TGTGCCAGCAGTTATGGGGGATATGGGGCCCGGGTGGGCTACGACGAGCAGTACTTC; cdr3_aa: CASSYGGYGARVGYDEQYF
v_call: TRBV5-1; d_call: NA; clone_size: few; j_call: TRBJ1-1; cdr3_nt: TGCGCCAGCAGCGGAAACGCGGACAGCCGGGTAGCTTTCTTT; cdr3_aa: CASSGNADSRVAFF
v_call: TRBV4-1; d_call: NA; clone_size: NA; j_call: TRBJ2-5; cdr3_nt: TGCGCCAGCAGCCAACAAACGAGGGGCCAAGAGACCCAGTACTTC; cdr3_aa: CASSQQTRGQETQYF
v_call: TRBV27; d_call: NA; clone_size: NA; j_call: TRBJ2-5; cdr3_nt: TGTGCCAGCAGTAGCCTGTTAATTGAGACCCAGTACTTC; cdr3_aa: CASSSLLIETQYF
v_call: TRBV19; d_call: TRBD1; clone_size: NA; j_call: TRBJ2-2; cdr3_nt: TGTGCCAGTAGTAAGACAGGGGACACCGGGGAGCTGTTTTTT; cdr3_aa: CASSKTGDTGELFF
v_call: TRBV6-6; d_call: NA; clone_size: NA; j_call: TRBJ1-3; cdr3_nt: TGTGCCAGCAGTTACTCGATCAGCGAGGGAAACACCATATATTTT; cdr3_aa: CASSYSISEGNTIYF
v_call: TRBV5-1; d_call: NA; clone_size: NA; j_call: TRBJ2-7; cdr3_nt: TGCGCCAGCAGCCCCTGGTCTGGGGGCGGCTACGAGCAGTACTTC; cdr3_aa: CASSPWSGGGYEQYF
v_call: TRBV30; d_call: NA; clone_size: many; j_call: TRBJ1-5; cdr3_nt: TGTGCCTGGAGTAACGGGGTGGGAGATCAGCCCCAGCATTTT; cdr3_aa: CAWSNGVGDQPQHF
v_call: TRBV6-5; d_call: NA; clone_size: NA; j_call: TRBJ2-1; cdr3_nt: TGTGCCAGCAGACTAGAAAGCTCCTACAATGAGCAGTTCTTC; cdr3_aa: CASRLESSYNEQFF
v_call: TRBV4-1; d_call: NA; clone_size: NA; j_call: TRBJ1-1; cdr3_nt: TGCGCCAGCAGCCAAGTCTTCATGAACACTGAAGCTTTCTTT; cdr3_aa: CASSQVFMNTEAFF
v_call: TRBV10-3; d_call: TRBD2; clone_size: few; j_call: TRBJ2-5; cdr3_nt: TGTGCCATTCGGGGGGAGCGGATCGGGGAGACCCAGTACTTC; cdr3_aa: CAIRGERIGETQYF
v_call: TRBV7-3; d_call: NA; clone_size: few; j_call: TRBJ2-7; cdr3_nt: TGTGCCAGCAGCTTATTCCCTAGCGTCTCCTACGAGCAGTACTTC; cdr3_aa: CASSLFPSVSYEQYF
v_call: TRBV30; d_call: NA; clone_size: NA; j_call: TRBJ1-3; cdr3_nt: TGTGCCTGGACGTCCTTCTTCGACGGCCACTCTGGAAACACCATATATTTT; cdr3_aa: CAWTSFFDGHSGNTIYF
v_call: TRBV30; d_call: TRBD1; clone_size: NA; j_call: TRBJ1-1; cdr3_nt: TGTGCCTGGACTTTCCCCCTCACAGGGGCGGACACTGAAGCTTTCTTT; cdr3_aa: CAWTFPLTGADTEAFF
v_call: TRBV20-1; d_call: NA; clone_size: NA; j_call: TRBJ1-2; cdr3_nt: TGCAGTGCTAGCCGGGACTATGGCTACACCTTC; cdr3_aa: CSASRDYGYTF
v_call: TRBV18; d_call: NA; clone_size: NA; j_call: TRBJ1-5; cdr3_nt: TGTGCCAGCTCACCACAAAGGGGTGAGCAGCCCCAGCATTTT; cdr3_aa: CASSPQRGEQPQHF
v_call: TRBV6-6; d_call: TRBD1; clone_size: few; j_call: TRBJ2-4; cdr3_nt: TGTGCCAGCAGTAACCCGACAGGGACCAAAAACATTCAGTACTTC; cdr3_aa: CASSNPTGTKNIQYF
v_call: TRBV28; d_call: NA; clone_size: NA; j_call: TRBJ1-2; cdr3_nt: TGTGCCAGCAGTTTAATGGTAGGAGGCTACACCTTC; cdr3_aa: CASSLMVGGYTF